What follows is one TCR beta chain and its context. These data are taken from a study of blood T cell repertoires in COVID-19. Study overall: Samples representing acute and convalescent COVID-19 were sourced from the United States, Italy and Spain. The cDNA or gDNA used as material had been derived from T cells, B-cell-depleted T cells, or PBMCs.

TCRdb's table, derived via immunoSEQ multiplex PCR, lists solely in-frame clones and lacks some. The sample consists of a few hundred thousand clones, roughly 90% of them appearing once. Germline V gene sequence: CDR1 SGHNT, CDR2 YENEEA. V was shortened by 6 bases and J by 3 bases, with 15 bases between the two germline ends. This CDR3 contains 15 residues. The receptor was isolated from a woman aged 55-70 years who had recovered from COVID-19. Sequencing was performed on PBMCs or T cells enriched from blood (not recorded which). The chain recombines TRBV11-3 with TRBJ1-5; weak D call: TRBD1 (6 bases). DNA of the CDR3: TGTGCCAGCAGGCTTAAACAGGGTTACAATCAGCCCCAGCATTTT. Translation: CASRLKQGYNQPQHF.